The text below deals with one T cell receptor (beta chain). The V gene lost 1 base and the J gene lost 2 bases, with 7 bases spanning the gap. The CDR3 extends over 14 amino acids. The data were produced by immunoSEQ multiplex PCR, yet TCRdb's version contains in-frame clones alone and is incomplete. The sample shows roughly 640,000 clones, over 65% of them seen only once. The data were taken from a study of shared clonotypes between healthy human individuals. Sequenced sample: memory CD4+ T cells sorted from blood. Described subset: CD45RA-negative fraction. This clonotype was sampled from a woman in her thirties in good health. The chain employs TRBV5-7 and TRBJ1-3, with D tentatively TRBD1 (5 bases). TRBV5-7 is an open reading frame whose function is uncertain. In DNA form, the CDR3 reads TGTGCCAGCAGCTTGAGGGGTACTGGAAACACCATATATTTT. This sequence encodes CASSLRGTGNTIYF.